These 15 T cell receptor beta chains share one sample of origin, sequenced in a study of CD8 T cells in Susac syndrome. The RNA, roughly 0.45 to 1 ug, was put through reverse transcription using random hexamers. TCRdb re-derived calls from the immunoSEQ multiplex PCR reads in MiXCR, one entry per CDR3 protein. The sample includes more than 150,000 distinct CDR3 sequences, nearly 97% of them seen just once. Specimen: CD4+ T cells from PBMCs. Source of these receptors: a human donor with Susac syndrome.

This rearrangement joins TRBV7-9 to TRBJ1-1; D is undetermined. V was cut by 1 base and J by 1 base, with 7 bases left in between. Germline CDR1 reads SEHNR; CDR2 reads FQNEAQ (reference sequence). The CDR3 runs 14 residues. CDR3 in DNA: TGTGCCAGCAGCTTAGAGGGCCCGAACACTGAAGCTTTCTTT. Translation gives CASSLEGPNTEAFF. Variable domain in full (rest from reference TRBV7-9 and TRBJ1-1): DTGVSQNPRHKITKRGQNVTFRCDPISEHNRLYWYRQTLGQGPEFLTYFQNEAQLEKSRLLSDRFSAERPKGSFSTLEIQRTEQGDSAMYLCASSLEGPNTEAFFGQGTRLTVV.

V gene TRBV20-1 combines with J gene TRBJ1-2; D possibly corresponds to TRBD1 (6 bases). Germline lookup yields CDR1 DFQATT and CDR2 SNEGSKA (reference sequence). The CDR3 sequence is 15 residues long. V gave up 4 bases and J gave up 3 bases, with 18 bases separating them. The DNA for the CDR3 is TGCAGTGCTATCCGAATCCGACAGGAATACTATGGCTACACCTTC. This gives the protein CSAIRIRQEYYGYTF.

Here the CDR3 DNA reads TGCAGTGCTCAGGGAAGTGAGACCCAGTACTTC. It yields the protein CSAQGSETQYF. This chain joins TRBV20-1 and TRBJ2-5; a possible D gene is TRBD1 (5 bases). The germline V and J ends were trimmed by 5 bases and 5 bases, with 9 bases remaining between them. CDR1 and CDR2 (germline): DFQATT, SNEGSKA (reference sequence). The CDR3 covers 11 residues.

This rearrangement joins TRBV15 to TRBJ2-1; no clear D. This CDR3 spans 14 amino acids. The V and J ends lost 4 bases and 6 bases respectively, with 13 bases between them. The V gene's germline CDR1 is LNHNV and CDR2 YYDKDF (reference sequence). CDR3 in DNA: TGTGCCACCAGCATCCGGGTCTTAGGCAATGAGCAGTTCTTC. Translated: CATSIRVLGNEQFF.

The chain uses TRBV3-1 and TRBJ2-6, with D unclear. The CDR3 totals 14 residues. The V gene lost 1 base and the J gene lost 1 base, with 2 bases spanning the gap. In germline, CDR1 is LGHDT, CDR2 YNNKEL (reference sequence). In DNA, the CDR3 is TGTGCCAGCAGCCAAGGTTCTGGGGCCAACGTCCTGACTTTC. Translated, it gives CASSQGSGANVLTF.

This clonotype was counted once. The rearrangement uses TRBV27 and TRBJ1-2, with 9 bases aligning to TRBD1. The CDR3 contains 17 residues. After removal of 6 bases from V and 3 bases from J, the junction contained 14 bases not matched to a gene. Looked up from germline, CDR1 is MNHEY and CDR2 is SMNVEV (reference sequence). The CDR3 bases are TGTGCCAGCAGCGGAGGGGCCAGGACAGGGGAGGACTATGGCTACACCTTC. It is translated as CASSGGARTGEDYGYTF.

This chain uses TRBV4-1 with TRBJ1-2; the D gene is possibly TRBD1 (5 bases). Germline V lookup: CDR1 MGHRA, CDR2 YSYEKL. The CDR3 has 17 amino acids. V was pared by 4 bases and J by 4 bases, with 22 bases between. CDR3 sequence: CASSPTEGRALFYGYTF. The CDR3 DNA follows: TGCGCCAGCAGCCCCACGGAGGGACGGGCCCTTTTCTATGGCTACACCTTC.

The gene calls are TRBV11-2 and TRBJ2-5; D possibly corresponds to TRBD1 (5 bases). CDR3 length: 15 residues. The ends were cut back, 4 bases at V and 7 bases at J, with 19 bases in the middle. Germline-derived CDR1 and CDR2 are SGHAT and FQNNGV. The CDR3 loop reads CASSSDLGAGATQYF. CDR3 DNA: TGTGCCAGCAGCTCTGACCTAGGGGCTGGGGCGACCCAGTACTTC.

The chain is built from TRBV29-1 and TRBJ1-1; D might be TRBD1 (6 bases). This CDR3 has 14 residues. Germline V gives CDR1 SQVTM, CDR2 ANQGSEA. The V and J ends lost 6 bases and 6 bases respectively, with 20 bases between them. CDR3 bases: TGCAGCGTCAAAAGCGGGGATCGGGGGCCTGAAGCTTTCTTT. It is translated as CSVKSGDRGPEAFF.

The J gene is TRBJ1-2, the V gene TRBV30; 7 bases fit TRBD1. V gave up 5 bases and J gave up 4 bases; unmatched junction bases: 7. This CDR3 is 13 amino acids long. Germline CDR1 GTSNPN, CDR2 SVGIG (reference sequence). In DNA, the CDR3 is TGTGCCTGGTCCGTTCAGGGGGGCTATGGCTACACCTTC. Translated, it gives CAWSVQGGYGYTF.

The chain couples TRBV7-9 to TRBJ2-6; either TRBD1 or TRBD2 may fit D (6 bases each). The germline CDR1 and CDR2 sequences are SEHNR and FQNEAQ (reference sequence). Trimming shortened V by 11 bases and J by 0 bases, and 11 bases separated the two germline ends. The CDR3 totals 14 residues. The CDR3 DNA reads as TGTGCCGGCGGGACACACTCTGGGGCCAACGTCCTGACTTTC. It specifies CAGGTHSGANVLTF. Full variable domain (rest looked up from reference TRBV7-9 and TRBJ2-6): DTGVSQNPRHKITKRGQNVTFRCDPISEHNRLYWYRQTLGQGPEFLTYFQNEAQLEKSRLLSDRFSAERPKGSFSTLEIQRTEQGDSAMYLCAGGTHSGANVLTFGAGSRLTVL.

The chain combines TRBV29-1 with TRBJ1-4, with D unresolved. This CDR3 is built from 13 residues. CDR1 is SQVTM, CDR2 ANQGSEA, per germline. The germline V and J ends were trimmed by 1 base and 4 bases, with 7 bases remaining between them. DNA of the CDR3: TGCAGCGTTGAAGGCCAGCTTAATGAAAAACTGTTTTTT. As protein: CSVEGQLNEKLFF.

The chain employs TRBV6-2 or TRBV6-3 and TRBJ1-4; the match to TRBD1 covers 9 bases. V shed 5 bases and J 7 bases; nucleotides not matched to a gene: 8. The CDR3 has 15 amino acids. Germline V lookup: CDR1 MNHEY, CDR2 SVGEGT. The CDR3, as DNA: TGTGCCAGCAGTGATGTGGGACAGGGAGGTGAAAAACTGTTTTTT. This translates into CASSDVGQGGEKLFF.

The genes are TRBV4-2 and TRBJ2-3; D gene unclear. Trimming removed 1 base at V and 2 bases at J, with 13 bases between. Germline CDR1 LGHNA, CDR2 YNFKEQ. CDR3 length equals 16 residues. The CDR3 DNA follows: TGTGCCAGCAGCCAAGGTTTGACTGGTCCCACAGATACGCAGTATTTT. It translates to CASSQGLTGPTDTQYF.

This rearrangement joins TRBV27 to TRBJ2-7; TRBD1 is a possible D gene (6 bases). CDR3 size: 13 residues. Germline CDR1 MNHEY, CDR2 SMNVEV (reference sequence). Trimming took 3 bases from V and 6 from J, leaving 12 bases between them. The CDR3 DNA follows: TGTGCCAGCAGTTTTGGGCAGGGGTTCGAGCAGTACTTC. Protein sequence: CASSFGQGFEQYF.